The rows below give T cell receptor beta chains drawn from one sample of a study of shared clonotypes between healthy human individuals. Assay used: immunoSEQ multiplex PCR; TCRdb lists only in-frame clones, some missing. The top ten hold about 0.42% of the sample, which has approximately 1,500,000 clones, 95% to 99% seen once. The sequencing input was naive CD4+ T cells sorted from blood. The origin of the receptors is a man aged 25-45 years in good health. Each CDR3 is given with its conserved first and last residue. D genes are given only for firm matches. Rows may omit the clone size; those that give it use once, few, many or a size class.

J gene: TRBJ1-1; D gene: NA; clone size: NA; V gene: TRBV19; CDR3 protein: CASSGLRWGPSTEAFF; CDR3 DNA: TGTGCCAGTAGCGGCCTAAGATGGGGCCCGAGTACTGAAGCTTTCTTT
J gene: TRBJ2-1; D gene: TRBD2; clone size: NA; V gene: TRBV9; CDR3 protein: CASSVDLAGGPLDEQFF; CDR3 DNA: TGTGCCAGCAGCGTAGACCTAGCGGGAGGGCCTTTGGATGAGCAGTTCTTC
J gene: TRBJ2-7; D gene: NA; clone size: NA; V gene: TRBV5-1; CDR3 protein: CASSLDPSLPGEFIYEQYF; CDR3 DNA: TGCGCCAGCAGCTTGGACCCCTCCTTGCCGGGAGAGTTTATTTACGAGCAGTACTTC
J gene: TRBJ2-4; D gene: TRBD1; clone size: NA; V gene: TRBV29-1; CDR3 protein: CSVGDRGRGGRDIQYF; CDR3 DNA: TGCAGCGTTGGAGACAGGGGGCGCGGGGGACGGGACATTCAGTACTTC
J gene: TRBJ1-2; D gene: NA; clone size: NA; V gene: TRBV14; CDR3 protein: CASSQGGNYGYTF; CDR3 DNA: TGTGCCAGCAGCCAAGGGGGAAACTATGGCTACACCTTC
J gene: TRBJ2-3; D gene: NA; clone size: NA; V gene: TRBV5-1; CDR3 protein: CASSSVRMGSGTDTQYF; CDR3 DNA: TGCGCCAGCTCCTCTGTCCGTATGGGTTCAGGCACAGATACGCAGTATTTT
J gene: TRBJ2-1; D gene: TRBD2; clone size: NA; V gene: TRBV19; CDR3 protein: CASRLAGGSNEQFF; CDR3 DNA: TGTGCCAGTAGGCTAGCGGGAGGTAGCAATGAGCAGTTCTTC
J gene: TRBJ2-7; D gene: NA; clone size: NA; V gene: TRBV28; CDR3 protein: CASAGPGGVYEQYF; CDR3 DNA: TGTGCCAGCGCCGGCCCGGGCGGGGTGTACGAGCAGTACTTC
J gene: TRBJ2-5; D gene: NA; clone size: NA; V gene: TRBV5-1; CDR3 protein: CASSKSGVETQYF; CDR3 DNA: TGCGCCAGCAGTAAATCAGGGGTAGAGACCCAGTACTTC
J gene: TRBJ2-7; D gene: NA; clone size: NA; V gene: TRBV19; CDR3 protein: CASSTRLGETNEQYF; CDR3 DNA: TGTGCCAGTAGTACACGCTTGGGGGAGACCAACGAGCAGTACTTC
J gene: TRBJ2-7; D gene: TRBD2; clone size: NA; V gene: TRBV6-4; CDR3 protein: CASSPWSSGRGEQYF; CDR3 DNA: TGTGCCAGCAGCCCGTGGTCTAGCGGCCGGGGCGAGCAGTACTTC
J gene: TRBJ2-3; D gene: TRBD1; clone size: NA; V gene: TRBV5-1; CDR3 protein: CASSLGQGGDLHTDTQYF; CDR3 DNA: TGCGCCAGCAGCTTGGGACAGGGTGGTGATTTACACACAGATACGCAGTATTTT
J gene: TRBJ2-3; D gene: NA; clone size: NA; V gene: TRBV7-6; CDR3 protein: CITQGVTDTQYF; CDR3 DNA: TGTATCACCCAGGGCGTAACAGATACGCAGTATTTT
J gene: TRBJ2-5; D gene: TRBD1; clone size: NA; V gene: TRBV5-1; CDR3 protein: CASSLGNNRDRGLETQYF; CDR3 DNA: TGCGCCAGCAGCTTGGGGAACAACCGGGACAGGGGGCTAGAGACCCAGTACTTC
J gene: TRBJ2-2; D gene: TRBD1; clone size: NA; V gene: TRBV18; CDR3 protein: CASSPQKTGTATGELFF; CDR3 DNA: TGTGCCAGCTCACCACAAAAAACCGGGACAGCGACCGGGGAGCTGTTTTTT
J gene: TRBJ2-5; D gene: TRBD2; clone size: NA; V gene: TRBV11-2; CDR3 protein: CASSEVGGRETQYF; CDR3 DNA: TGTGCCAGCAGCGAGGTGGGAGGGAGAGAGACCCAGTACTTC
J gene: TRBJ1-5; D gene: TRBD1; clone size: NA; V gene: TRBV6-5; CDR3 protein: CASSSGTDGPQHF; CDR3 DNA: TGTGCCAGCAGTAGCGGGACAGACGGGCCCCAGCATTTT
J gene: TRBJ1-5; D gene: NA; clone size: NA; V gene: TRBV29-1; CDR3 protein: CSACRGGSNQPQHF; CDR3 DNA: TGCAGCGCCTGCCGGGGGGGAAGCAATCAGCCCCAGCATTTT
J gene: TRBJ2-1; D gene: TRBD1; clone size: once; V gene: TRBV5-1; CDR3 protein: CASSRDRGRVYEQFF; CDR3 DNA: TGCGCCAGCAGCAGGGACAGGGGGCGAGTCTACGAGCAGTTCTTC
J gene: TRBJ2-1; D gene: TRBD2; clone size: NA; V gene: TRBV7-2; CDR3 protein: CASSLPGLAGGGEQFF; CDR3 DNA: TGTGCCAGCAGCTTACCCGGACTAGCGGGAGGTGGTGAGCAGTTCTTC
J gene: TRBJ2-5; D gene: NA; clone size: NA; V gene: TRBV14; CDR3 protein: CASSRGSGETQYF; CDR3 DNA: TGTGCCAGCAGCCGGGGATCAGGAGAGACCCAGTACTTC
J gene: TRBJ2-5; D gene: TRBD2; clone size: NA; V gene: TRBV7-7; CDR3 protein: CASSRGGIEETQYF; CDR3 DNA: TGTGCTAGCAGCCGGGGGGGCATCGAAGAGACCCAGTACTTC
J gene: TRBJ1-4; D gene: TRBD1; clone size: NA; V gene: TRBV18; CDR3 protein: CASSPPPGGDEKLFF; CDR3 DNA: TGTGCCAGCTCACCACCGCCAGGGGGCGATGAAAAACTGTTTTTT
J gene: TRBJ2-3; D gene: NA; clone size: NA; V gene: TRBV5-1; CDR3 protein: CASSKLDRLTDTQYF; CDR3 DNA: TGCGCCAGCAGCAAGCTGGACAGACTAACAGATACGCAGTATTTT
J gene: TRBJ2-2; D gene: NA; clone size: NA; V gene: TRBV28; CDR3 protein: CASSFNRNTGELFF; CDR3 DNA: TGTGCCAGCAGTTTTAACAGAAACACCGGGGAGCTGTTTTTT
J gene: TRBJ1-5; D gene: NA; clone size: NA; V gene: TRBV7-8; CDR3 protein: CASSYDRGQPQHF; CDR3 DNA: TGTGCCAGCAGCTATGACCGAGGCCAGCCCCAGCATTTT
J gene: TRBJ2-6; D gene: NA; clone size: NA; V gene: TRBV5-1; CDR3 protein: CASSLTPGGRAGANVLTF; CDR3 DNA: TGCGCCAGCAGTTTAACGCCTGGGGGCAGGGCTGGGGCCAACGTCCTGACTTTC
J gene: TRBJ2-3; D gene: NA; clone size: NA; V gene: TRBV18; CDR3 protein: CASSPSWVGTDTQYF; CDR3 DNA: TGTGCCAGCTCACCTAGTTGGGTGGGGACAGATACGCAGTATTTT
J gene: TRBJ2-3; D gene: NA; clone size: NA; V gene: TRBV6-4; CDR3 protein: CASSEWEEGTQYF; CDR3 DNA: TGTGCCAGCAGTGAGTGGGAGGAAGGAACGCAGTATTTT
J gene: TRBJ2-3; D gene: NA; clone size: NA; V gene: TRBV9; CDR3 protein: CASGESSDTQYF; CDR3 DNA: TGTGCCAGCGGGGAGAGCTCGGATACGCAGTATTTT
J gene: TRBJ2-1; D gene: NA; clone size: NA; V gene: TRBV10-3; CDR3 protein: CAISDFGTNNEQFF; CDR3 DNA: TGTGCCATCAGTGACTTCGGGACAAACAATGAGCAGTTCTTC
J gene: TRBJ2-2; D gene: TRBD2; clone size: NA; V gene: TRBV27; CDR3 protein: CASSFRGTSGRSGELFF; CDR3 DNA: TGTGCCAGCAGTTTTAGGGGGACTAGCGGGAGATCCGGGGAGCTGTTTTTT
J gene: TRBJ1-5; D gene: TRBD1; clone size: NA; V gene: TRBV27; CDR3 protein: CASRKTGGPNQPQHF; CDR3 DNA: TGTGCCAGCAGAAAGACAGGGGGCCCTAATCAGCCCCAGCATTTT
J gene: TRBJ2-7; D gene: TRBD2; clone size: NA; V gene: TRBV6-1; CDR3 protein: CASSGLAGGGEQYF; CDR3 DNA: TGTGCCAGCAGTGGGCTAGCGGGAGGGGGAGAGCAGTACTTC
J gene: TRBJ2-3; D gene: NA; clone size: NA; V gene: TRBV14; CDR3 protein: CASSQVRSGGATDTQYF; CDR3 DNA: TGTGCCAGCAGCCAAGTACGGAGTGGGGGGGCGACAGATACGCAGTATTTT
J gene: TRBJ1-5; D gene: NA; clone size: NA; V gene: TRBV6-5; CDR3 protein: CASREGYLQPQHF; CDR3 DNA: TGTGCCAGCAGGGAGGGTTATCTGCAGCCCCAGCATTTT
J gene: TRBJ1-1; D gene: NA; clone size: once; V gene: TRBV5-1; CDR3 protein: CASSLGSREAFF; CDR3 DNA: TGCGCCAGCAGCTTGGGTAGCCGGGAAGCTTTCTTT
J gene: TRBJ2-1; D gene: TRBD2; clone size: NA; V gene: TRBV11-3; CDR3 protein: CASSLGLAGGPNEQFF; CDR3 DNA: TGTGCCAGCAGCTTAGGGCTAGCGGGAGGGCCCAATGAGCAGTTCTTC
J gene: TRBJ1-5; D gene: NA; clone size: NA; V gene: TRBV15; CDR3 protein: CATSPPGARNQPQHF; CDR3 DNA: TGTGCCACCAGCCCCCCAGGCGCCCGCAATCAGCCCCAGCATTTT
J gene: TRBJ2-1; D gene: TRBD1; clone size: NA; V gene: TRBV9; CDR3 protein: CASSVVGTGGGNEQFF; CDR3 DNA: TGTGCCAGCAGCGTAGTAGGGACAGGGGGCGGAAATGAGCAGTTCTTC
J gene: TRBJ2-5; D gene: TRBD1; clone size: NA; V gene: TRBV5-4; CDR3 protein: CASSLGQGGETQYF; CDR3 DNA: TGTGCCAGCAGCTTAGGACAGGGGGGGGAGACCCAGTACTTC
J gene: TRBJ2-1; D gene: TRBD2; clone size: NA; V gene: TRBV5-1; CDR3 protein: CASRASWSGGLRSSYNEQFF; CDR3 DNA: TGCGCCAGCAGGGCGAGTTGGTCGGGAGGACTTAGGAGCTCCTACAATGAGCAGTTCTTC
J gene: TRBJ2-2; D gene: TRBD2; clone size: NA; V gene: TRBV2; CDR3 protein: CASLAGGNTGELFF; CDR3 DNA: TGTGCCAGTCTAGCGGGAGGGAACACCGGGGAGCTGTTTTTT
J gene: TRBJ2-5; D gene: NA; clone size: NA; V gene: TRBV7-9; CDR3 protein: CASSREETQYF; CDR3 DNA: TGTGCCAGCTCCAGGGAAGAGACCCAGTACTTC
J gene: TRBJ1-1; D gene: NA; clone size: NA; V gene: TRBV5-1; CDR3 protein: CASSLDLNTEAFF; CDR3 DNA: TGCGCCAGCAGCTTGGACTTGAACACTGAAGCTTTCTTT
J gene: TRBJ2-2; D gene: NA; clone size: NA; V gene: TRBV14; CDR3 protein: CASSQELGGELFF; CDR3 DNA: TGTGCCAGCAGCCAAGAGTTGGGCGGGGAGCTGTTTTTT
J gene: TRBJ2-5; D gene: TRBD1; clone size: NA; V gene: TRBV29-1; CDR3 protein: CSVERTGPQETQYF; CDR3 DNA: TGCAGCGTCGAAAGGACAGGGCCACAAGAGACCCAGTACTTC
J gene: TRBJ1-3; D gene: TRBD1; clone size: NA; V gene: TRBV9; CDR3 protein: CASSAASGQGISGNTIYF; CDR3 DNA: TGTGCCAGCAGCGCAGCTTCGGGACAGGGAATCTCTGGAAACACCATATATTTT
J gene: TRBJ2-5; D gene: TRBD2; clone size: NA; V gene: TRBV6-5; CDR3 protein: CASSAYLAGGETQYF; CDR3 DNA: TGTGCCAGCAGCGCTTATCTAGCGGGGGGGGAGACCCAGTACTTC
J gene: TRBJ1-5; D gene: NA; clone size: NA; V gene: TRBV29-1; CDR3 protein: CSVGGTTNQPQHF; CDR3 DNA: TGCAGCGTGGGGGGGACCACCAATCAGCCCCAGCATTTT
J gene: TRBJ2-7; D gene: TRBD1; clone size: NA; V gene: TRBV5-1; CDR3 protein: CASSLPGQTYEQYF; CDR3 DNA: TGCGCCAGCAGCCTACCGGGACAGACCTACGAGCAGTACTTC
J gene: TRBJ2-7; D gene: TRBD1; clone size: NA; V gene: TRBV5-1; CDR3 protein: CASSLEQGSVIYYEQYF; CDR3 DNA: TGCGCCAGCAGCTTGGAACAGGGGAGCGTCATCTACTACGAGCAGTACTTC
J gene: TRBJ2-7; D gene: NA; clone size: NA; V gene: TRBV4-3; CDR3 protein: CASSQESGYEQYF; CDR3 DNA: TGCGCCAGCAGCCAAGAGTCGGGTTACGAGCAGTACTTC
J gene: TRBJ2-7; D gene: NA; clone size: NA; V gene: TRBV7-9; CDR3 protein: CASSLTSYEQYF; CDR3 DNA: TGTGCCAGCAGCTTAACCTCCTACGAGCAGTACTTC
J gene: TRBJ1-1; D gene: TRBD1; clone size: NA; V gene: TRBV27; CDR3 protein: CASSLQGATEAFF; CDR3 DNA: TGTGCCAGCAGTCTACAGGGGGCCACTGAAGCTTTCTTT